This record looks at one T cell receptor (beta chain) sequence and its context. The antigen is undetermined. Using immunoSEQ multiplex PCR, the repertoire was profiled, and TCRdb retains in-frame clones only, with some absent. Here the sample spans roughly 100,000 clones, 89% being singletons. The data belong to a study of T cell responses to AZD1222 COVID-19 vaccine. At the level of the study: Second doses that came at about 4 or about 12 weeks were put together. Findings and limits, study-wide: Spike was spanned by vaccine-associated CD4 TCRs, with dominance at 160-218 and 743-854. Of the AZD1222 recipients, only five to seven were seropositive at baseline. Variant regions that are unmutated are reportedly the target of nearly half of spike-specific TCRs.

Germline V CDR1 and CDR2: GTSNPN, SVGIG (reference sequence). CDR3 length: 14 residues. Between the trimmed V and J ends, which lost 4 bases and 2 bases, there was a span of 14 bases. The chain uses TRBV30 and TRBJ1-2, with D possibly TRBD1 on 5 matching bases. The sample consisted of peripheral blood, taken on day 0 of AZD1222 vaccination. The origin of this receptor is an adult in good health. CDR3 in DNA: TGTGCCTGGATAGGCGTGGGGGGGAACTATGGCTACACCTTC. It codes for CAWIGVGGNYGYTF.